These 17 T cell receptor beta chains originate from one sample sequenced in a study of identical twins. Each CDR3 protein is one row after TCRdb ran MiXCR on the 5' RACE reads. The sample lists some 330,000 distinct CDR3 sequences; approximately 9.1% were seen once. The sequencing sample was made of naive T cells sorted from blood. These receptors came from a woman aged 50 to 65 in good health.

This clonotype came up a few times. CDR3 bases: TGCGCCAGCAGCTTGGGACAGGGGGCAAGCTCCTATAATTCACCCCTCCACTTT. This translates into CASSLGQGASSYNSPLHF. The genes are TRBV5-1 and TRBJ1-6; 10 nucleotides match TRBD1. Germline assignment: CDR1 SGHRS and CDR2 YFSETQ. J gave up 0 bases and V 0 bases, and 3 bases lay outside the gene matches. This CDR3 spans 18 amino acids.

This clonotype was detected a few times. This chain joins TRBV6-5 and TRBJ2-6; D remains ambiguous. This CDR3 contains 17 residues. Trimming took off 4 bases at V and 0 bases at J, with 13 bases between the two ends. The germline V gene encodes CDR1 MNHEY and CDR2 SVGAGI. The chain's CDR3 is CASSFDLPSSGANVLTF. The CDR3 region has the DNA TGTGCCAGCAGTTTCGACTTACCAAGCTCTGGGGCCAACGTCCTGACTTTC.

In its sample, this clonotype was seen many times. This chain links TRBV29-1 with TRBJ2-5; 9 bases map to TRBD1. Germline values: CDR1 SQVTM, CDR2 ANQGSEA. The junction had 4 bases not matched to a gene; V was cut back by 7 bases and J by 1 base. The CDR3 has 13 amino acids. The chain's CDR3 is CSGGQGPQETQYF. The CDR3 DNA reads TGCAGCGGGGGACAGGGTCCCCAAGAGACCCAGTACTTC.

This chain connects TRBV5-1 to TRBJ2-7; possibly TRBD1 for D (6 bases). CDR1 SGHRS and CDR2 YFSETQ come from the germline V gene. V gave up 2 bases and J gave up 3 bases, with 12 bases separating them. The CDR3 has 14 residues. The CDR3 spells CASSLGDIGYEQYF. The CDR3 nucleotides read TGCGCCAGCAGCTTAGGGGACATAGGCTACGAGCAGTACTTC.

The chain is built from TRBV20-1 and TRBJ2-2, with D hard to call. Germline loops: CDR1 DFQATT, CDR2 SNEGSKA (reference sequence). V dropped 6 bases and J dropped 1 base, with 9 bases sitting between them. The CDR3 consists of 13 residues. The CDR3 DNA is TGCAGTGCCTCGAAGCGGAACACCGGGGAGCTGTTTTTT. It is translated as CSASKRNTGELFF.

At least ten counts were recorded for this clonotype. The V and J genes are TRBV5-6 and TRBJ1-2, with TRBD1 matching 8 bases. The length of the CDR3 is 14 residues. Germline lookup yields CDR1 SGHDT and CDR2 YYEEEE. After removal of 4 bases from V and 8 bases from J, the junction contained 10 bases not matched to a gene. The CDR3: CASSRGQGGMGYTF. The DNA of the CDR3 is TGTGCCAGCAGCCGAGGACAGGGCGGTATGGGCTACACCTTC.

This clonotype was detected ten times or more. One junction end does not reproduce the germline sequence, and a read error may be involved. J is TRBJ2-1 and V is TRBV7-3; 8 bases line up with TRBD1. The V gene's germline CDR1 is SGHTA and CDR2 FQGTGA. This CDR3 region has 15 residues. The CDR3 nucleotides are TGCGCCAGCAGCTCCACAGGGGGCTCCTACAATGAGCAGTTCTTC. It codes for CASSSTGGSYNEQFF.

There are a few counts of this clonotype. The chain uses TRBV7-9 and TRBJ2-5; D remains unclear. Germline V gene lookup returns CDR1 SEHNR and CDR2 FQNEAQ (reference sequence). The CDR3 covers 12 residues. Trimming removed 3 bases from V and 4 bases from J, with 6 bases in between. CDR3 sequence reads: CASSFMGETQYF. CDR3 nucleotides: TGTGCCAGCAGCTTCATGGGAGAGACCCAGTACTTC.

This chain uses TRBV29-1 with TRBJ2-1; a weak D match, TRBD2 (6 bases). The CDR3 sequence is 12 residues long. V was shortened by 3 bases and J by 12 bases, with 15 bases between the two germline ends. From germline, CDR1 is SQVTM and CDR2 ANQGSEA. CDR3 coding DNA: TGCAGCGTTGATTTTAACCGGGACTCGCAGTTCTTC. Amino acids: CSVDFNRDSQFF.

This clonotype has a handful of counts. The rearrangement joins TRBV18 to TRBJ2-7; D possibly corresponds to TRBD1 (6 bases). This CDR3 comprises 12 residues. The germline CDR1 and CDR2 sequences are KGHSH and LQKENI. Trimming took 5 bases from V and 3 from J, leaving 8 bases between them. CDR3 protein: CASSSGVYEQYF. The CDR3 region has the DNA TGTGCCAGCTCATCAGGGGTCTACGAGCAGTACTTC. Full variable domain (missing parts from reference TRBV18 and TRBJ2-7): NAGVMQNPRHLVRRRGQEARLRCSPMKGHSHVYWYRQLPEEGLKFMVYLQKENIIDESGMPKERFSAEFPKEGPSILRIQQVVRGDSAAYFCASSSGVYEQYFGPGTRLTVT.

This clonotype was found many times. The chain is built from TRBV9 and TRBJ2-7; TRBD1 or TRBD2 may be the D gene (5 bases each). Germline lookup yields CDR1 SGDLS and CDR2 YYNGEE. The CDR3 runs to 14 residues. The germline V and J ends were trimmed by 4 bases and 0 bases, with 11 bases remaining between them. The CDR3 is CASSLGDGSYEQYF. CDR3 nucleotide sequence: TGTGCCAGCAGCCTCGGGGACGGCTCCTACGAGCAGTACTTC.

This chain joins TRBV9 and TRBJ2-3; 11 bases map to TRBD2. J lost 0 bases, V lost 3 bases, and 9 bases had no gene match. This CDR3 has 18 residues. The germline CDR1 and CDR2 sequences are SGDLS and YYNGEE. CDR3 region: CASSAPGLAAFSTDTQYF. The CDR3 nucleotides read TGTGCCAGCAGCGCCCCGGGACTAGCGGCCTTTAGCACAGATACGCAGTATTTT. Combining the CDR3 with reference TRBV9 and TRBJ2-3 gives the whole variable domain DSGVTQTPKHLITATGQRVTLRCSPRSGDLSVYWYQQSLDQGLQFLIQYYNGEERAKGNILERFSAQQFPDLHSELNLSSLELGDSALYFCASSAPGLAAFSTDTQYFGPGTRLTVL.

This clonotype has just a few counts. This chain links TRBV6-5 with TRBJ1-1; the D gene is possibly TRBD1 (5 bases). The CDR3 is 14 amino acids. Per the germline V gene, CDR1 is MNHEY and CDR2 is SVGAGI. V was cut by 0 bases and J by 7 bases, with 12 bases left in between. The CDR3 protein is CASSYSGQGSEAFF. The CDR3 DNA is TGTGCCAGCAGTTACTCGGGGCAGGGAAGTGAAGCTTTCTTT.

The V gene is TRBV3-1, the J gene TRBJ2-3; 10 bases are a match to TRBD2. The CDR3 runs to 18 residues. Trimming at V came to 2 bases and at J to 5 bases, leaving 13 bases not matched to a gene. Germline V gives CDR1 LGHDT, CDR2 YNNKEL (reference sequence). This chain's CDR3 is CASSQPLRLAGVEDTQYF. CDR3 nucleotides: TGTGCCAGCAGCCAACCCTTAAGGCTAGCGGGAGTTGAAGATACGCAGTATTTT.

This chain uses TRBV7-2 with TRBJ2-1; D perhaps matches TRBD2 (6 bases). Germline values: CDR1 SGHTA, CDR2 FQGNSA. The CDR3 is 16 residues long. V was pared by 5 bases and J by 7 bases, with 21 bases between. The CDR3 region is CASSDPWRADGNEQFF. The CDR3 DNA follows: TGTGCCAGCAGCGATCCGTGGAGGGCCGACGGGAATGAGCAGTTCTTC.

There are many counts of this clonotype. The chain recombines TRBV10-3 with TRBJ2-1, with D possibly TRBD2 on 5 matching bases. V lost 0 bases to trimming and J lost 3 bases, with 6 bases between them. This CDR3 comprises 14 residues. Germline lookup yields CDR1 ENHRY and CDR2 SYGVKD. The CDR3 reads CAISESEGYNEQFF. The CDR3 region has the DNA TGTGCCATCAGTGAGTCAGAGGGCTACAATGAGCAGTTCTTC.

The rearrangement links TRBV19 to TRBJ2-4, with D tentatively TRBD1 (5 bases). CDR3 length equals 17 residues. V was pared by 7 bases and J by 0 bases, with 19 bases between. Per the germline V gene, CDR1 is LNHDA and CDR2 is SQIVND (reference sequence). DNA of the CDR3: TGTGCCAGTACCGATGGGGCAGGGATGGGAGCCAAAAACATTCAGTACTTC. Its translation: CASTDGAGMGAKNIQYF.